Presented here are 3 T cell receptor beta chains from one specimen sequenced in a study of blood T cell repertoires in COVID-19. Clones were read by immunoSEQ multiplex PCR, and TCRdb kept only the in-frame ones, dropping some. The table has under 400,000 clones, about 89% seen once; the top ten hold less than 11%. The sample consisted of peripheral blood. These receptors all come from a woman in her twenties or thirties with COVID-19, enrolled during active disease.

The chain combines TRBV29-1 with TRBJ1-1; D remains unclear. This CDR3 contains 13 residues. V lost 6 bases and J lost 3, with 14 bases in between. Germline V lookup: CDR1 SQVTM, CDR2 ANQGSEA. The CDR3 DNA reads TGCAGCGTCGGGGATCCATTGGACACTGAAGCTTTCTTT. Translated: CSVGDPLDTEAFF.

The J gene is TRBJ2-7, the V gene TRBV10-2; 8 nucleotides align to TRBD2. The CDR3 is made up of 16 amino acids. The V gene end was trimmed by 6 bases and the J gene end by 5 bases; junction bases not matched to a gene: 15. Germline V gene data show CDR1 as WSHSY and CDR2 as SAAADI. The CDR3 is CASRGWRGEDSDEQYF. The CDR3 region has the DNA TGCGCCAGCAGGGGCTGGCGGGGGGAAGACAGCGACGAGCAGTACTTC.

The V gene is TRBV9, the J gene TRBJ2-5; 8 bases line up with TRBD2. The CDR3 loop spans 15 amino acids. V shed 0 bases, J shed 5 bases, and the junction held 6 bases outside the gene matches. The germline V gene encodes CDR1 SGDLS and CDR2 YYNGEE. This CDR3 reads CASSVAGGAWETQYF. CDR3 bases: TGTGCCAGCAGCGTAGCCGGGGGGGCGTGGGAGACCCAGTACTTC.